These 28 T cell receptor beta chains were all obtained from the same sample, sequenced in a study of cytotoxic CD8 clonotypes in ibrutinib-treated CLL. Sequencing used immunoSEQ multiplex PCR; TCRdb keeps in-frame clones, though not all of them. The sample lists about 50,000 clones, around 52% seen once, with approximately 30% in the top ten. The sample in question was PBMCs, obtained after 24 months of ibrutinib treatment. The receptors here all came from a human donor with chronic lymphocytic leukemia.

V and J are TRBV5-4 and TRBJ2-7; 8 bases are a match to TRBD2. J was trimmed by 5 bases and V by 4 bases; bases with no gene match: 5. This CDR3 has 13 residues. The V gene's germline CDR1 is SGHNT and CDR2 YYREEE (reference sequence). The CDR3 reads CASSLRGANEQYF. CDR3 nucleotide sequence: TGTGCCAGCAGCCTGCGGGGGGCCAACGAGCAGTACTTC.

This clone was seen a few times. The chain combines TRBV15 with TRBJ1-1, with 12 bases fitting TRBD1. From germline, CDR1 is LNHNV and CDR2 YYDKDF (reference sequence). V gave up 0 bases and J gave up 5 bases; unmatched junction bases: 7. This CDR3 is built from 17 residues. CDR3 region: CATSREGTGGMRTEAFF. CDR3 in DNA: TGTGCCACCAGCAGAGAGGGGACAGGGGGCATGAGGACTGAAGCTTTCTTT.

This clone has ten or more counts. The chain joins TRBV12-5 to TRBJ2-5, with 7 positions matching TRBD1. J lost 9 bases, V lost 6 bases, and 10 bases had no gene match. This CDR3 has 13 amino acids. Germline V CDR1 and CDR2: LGHNT, FRNRAP. The chain's CDR3 is CASGPGQPPAQYF. DNA of the CDR3: TGTGCTAGTGGCCCGGGACAGCCTCCTGCCCAGTACTTC.

The genes are TRBV11-2 and TRBJ2-1, with TRBD2 identical over 15 bases. Germline V gene lookup returns CDR1 SGHAT and CDR2 FQNNGV. The CDR3 is 18 residues long. V shed 5 bases and J 6 bases; nucleotides not matched to a gene: 11. CDR3 nucleotides: TGTGCCAGCAGCCCACGAGGACTAGCGGGGGGGCTGGGCAATGAGCAGTTCTTC. This gives the protein CASSPRGLAGGLGNEQFF. Full variable domain (missing parts from reference TRBV11-2 and TRBJ2-1): EAGVAQSPRYKIIEKRQSVAFWCNPISGHATLYWYQQILGQGPKLLIQFQNNGVVDDSQLPKDRFSAERLKGVDSTLKIQPAKLEDSAVYLCASSPRGLAGGLGNEQFFGPGTRLTVL.

Only a few counts were recorded for this clone. The chain joins TRBV12-5 to TRBJ2-2, with 11 bases aligning to TRBD1. The germline V gene encodes CDR1 LGHNT and CDR2 FRNRAP. V lost 6 bases to trimming and J lost 3 bases; unmatched junction nucleotides: 3. CDR3 length equals 15 residues. CDR3 sequence reads: CASGRGQGDTGELFF. The CDR3 coding sequence is TGTGCTAGTGGCAGGGGACAGGGGGACACCGGGGAGCTGTTTTTT. The whole variable domain, remainder taken from reference TRBV12-5 and TRBJ2-2, is DARVTQTPRHKVTEMGQEVTMRCQPILGHNTVFWYRQTMMQGLELLAYFRNRAPLDDSGMPKDRFSAEMPDATLATLKIQPSEPRDSAVYFCASGRGQGDTGELFFGEGSRLTVL.

Only a few counts were recorded for this clone. The missing conserved phenylalanine or tryptophan at the end of this CDR3 makes a read error likely. The DNA is omitted, as the CDR3 cannot be located on it reliably, and the CDR3 follows TCRdb's listing. The chain joins TRBV6-4 to TRBJ1-2; no DNA check was done on the table's D call, TRBD1. The CDR3 has 8 residues if both end residues are counted. The V gene's germline CDR1 is MRHNA and CDR2 SNTAGT. The CDR3 loop reads CASRVRDI.

The chain has TRBV27 and TRBJ1-1; no firm D call. The CDR3 loop spans 12 amino acids. The V gene lost 6 bases and the J gene lost 0 bases, with 5 bases spanning the gap. Germline V gives CDR1 MNHEY, CDR2 SMNVEV (reference sequence). CDR3 bases: TGTGCCAGCAGAACGATGAACACTGAAGCTTTCTTT. Translation: CASRTMNTEAFF.

The chain employs TRBV19 and TRBJ2-3, with 8 bases aligning to TRBD1. The junction had 4 bases not matched to a gene; V was cut back by 1 base and J by 4 bases. Germline-derived CDR1 and CDR2 are LNHDA and SQIVND (reference sequence). This CDR3 has 15 residues. The CDR3 DNA reads TGTGCCAGTAGTATAGGGGCAGGGGGCCCAGATACGCAGTATTTT. It specifies CASSIGAGGPDTQYF.

This clone was seen only a few times. The V call is TRBV29-1, the J call TRBJ2-1; 11 bases align to TRBD2. The CDR3 length is 15 residues. Per the germline V gene, CDR1 is SQVTM and CDR2 is ANQGSEA. The V and J ends lost 4 bases and 0 bases, in that order; junction bases with no gene match: 2. CDR3 sequence: CSVGLAGGSYNEQFF. The CDR3 DNA is TGCAGCGTTGGTCTAGCGGGGGGCTCCTACAATGAGCAGTTCTTC.

This clone has just a few counts. V usage is TRBV28 and J usage is TRBJ1-5; D might be TRBD1 (5 bases). This CDR3 comprises 15 residues. The V gene lost 5 bases and the J gene lost 6 bases, with 17 bases spanning the gap. The germline V gene has CDR1 MDHEN and CDR2 SYDVKM. The CDR3 spells CASSPSGTGGQPQHF. The CDR3 coding sequence is TGTGCCAGCAGTCCCTCGGGTACTGGGGGTCAGCCCCAGCATTTT.

This clone has a handful of counts. The chain uses TRBV29-1 and TRBJ1-1; D gene unclear. The V gene's germline CDR1 is SQVTM and CDR2 ANQGSEA. Trimming left V 4 bases short and J 0 bases short, with 9 bases between. The CDR3 covers 13 residues. The CDR3 region has the DNA TGCAGCGTTGTTGGCCAGATGAACACTGAAGCTTTCTTT. Translated, it gives CSVVGQMNTEAFF. The full variable domain, its missing parts supplied by reference TRBV29-1 and TRBJ1-1, is SAVISQKPSRDICQRGTSLTIQCQVDSQVTMMFWYRQQPGQSLTLIATANQGSEATYESGFVIDKFPISRPNLTFSTLTVSNMSPEDSSIYLCSVVGQMNTEAFFGQGTRLTVV.

The chain couples TRBV28 to TRBJ2-3; 7 bases align to TRBD2. The ends lost 6 bases at V and 1 base at J; junction bases unmatched: 10. Per the germline V gene, CDR1 is MDHEN and CDR2 is SYDVKM. This CDR3 comprises 16 residues. The CDR3 protein is CASSGGSSGGTDTQYF. CDR3 in DNA: TGTGCCAGCAGCGGGGGGAGTAGTGGCGGCACAGATACGCAGTATTTT.

The rearrangement links TRBV5-1 to TRBJ1-3, with D maybe TRBD1 (5 bases). Germline lookup yields CDR1 SGHRS and CDR2 YFSETQ. Trimming cost V 0 bases and J 0 bases, with 10 bases left between them. This CDR3 has 16 amino acids. The CDR3 sequence: CASSLDEGISGNTIYF. Written as DNA, the CDR3 is TGCGCCAGCAGCTTGGATGAGGGGATCTCTGGAAACACCATATATTTT.

The V call is TRBV6-1, the J call TRBJ2-1; the match to TRBD2 covers 10 bases. CDR1 is MNHNS and CDR2 is SASEGT in the germline V gene. CDR3 length: 16 amino acids. J lost 3 bases, V lost 3 bases, and 5 bases had no gene match. The DNA of the CDR3 is TGTGCCAGCAGTGATAGCGGGGGGCCTAACTACAATGAGCAGTTCTTC. This translates into CASSDSGGPNYNEQFF.

Many counts were recorded for this clone. V usage is TRBV6-6 and J usage is TRBJ2-3; 11 bases line up with TRBD1. CDR3 length: 16 residues. Germline V gene data show CDR1 as MNHNY and CDR2 as SVGAGI (reference sequence). Trimming at V came to 5 bases and at J to 3 bases, leaving 7 bases not matched to a gene. The CDR3 DNA reads TGTGCCAGCAGTCACACGGACAGGGGGCGAACAGATACGCAGTATTTT. It yields the protein CASSHTDRGRTDTQYF.

The chain joins TRBV5-4 to TRBJ2-7; 8 positions agree with TRBD1. Unmatched junction bases numbered 2, after V lost 0 bases and J lost 0 bases. The CDR3 totals 15 residues. Germline loops: CDR1 SGHNT, CDR2 YYREEE (reference sequence). The CDR3 DNA reads TGTGCCAGCAGCTTGGGGCAGGGGGCCTCCTACGAGCAGTACTTC. Its translation is CASSLGQGASYEQYF.

This clone was picked up a small number of times. V usage is TRBV19 and J usage is TRBJ2-5, with 8 bases aligning to TRBD2. This CDR3 is 16 amino acids long. The ends lost 7 bases at V and 2 bases at J; junction bases unmatched: 12. Looked up from germline, CDR1 is LNHDA and CDR2 is SQIVND (reference sequence). CDR3 protein: CASTNWASGGQETQYF. The CDR3 bases are TGTGCCAGTACCAACTGGGCGAGCGGGGGACAAGAGACCCAGTACTTC.

This clone was counted only a few times. V is TRBV11-2 and J is TRBJ1-2; possibly TRBD1 for D (6 bases). Trimming removed 0 bases at V and 0 bases at J, with 8 bases between. The CDR3 runs to 15 residues. The germline gives CDR1 SGHAT, CDR2 FQNNGV. For the CDR3, the DNA is TGTGCCAGCAGCTTAGAACAGGGACCTAACTATGGCTACACCTTC. Translated: CASSLEQGPNYGYTF.

The chain combines TRBV5-1 with TRBJ2-5; the D gene is possibly TRBD1 (5 bases). Germline CDR1 is SGHRS and CDR2 is YFSETQ. V lost 2 bases and J lost 5, with 22 bases in between. The CDR3 spans 17 residues. The DNA of the CDR3 is TGCGCCAGCAGCTTAATCTATCCAGGGTCGAGTTCGGAGACCCAGTACTTC. It specifies CASSLIYPGSSSETQYF. The complete variable domain, with remaining parts taken from reference TRBV5-1 and TRBJ2-5, reads KAGVTQTPRYLIKTRGQQVTLSCSPISGHRSVSWYQQTPGQGLQFLFEYFSETQRNKGNFPGRFSGRQFSNSRSEMNVSTLELGDSALYLCASSLIYPGSSSETQYFGPGTRLLVL.

This clone was observed a handful of times. The chain recombines TRBV5-1 with TRBJ2-7; tentative D call: TRBD1 (5 bases). Trimming took 1 base from V and 6 from J, leaving 17 bases between them. The CDR3 has 15 amino acids. The V gene's germline CDR1 is SGHRS and CDR2 YFSETQ. Here the CDR3 DNA reads TGCGCCAGCAGCTTGAGTAGTCAGGGTAAGGGCGAGCAGTACTTC. Amino acid sequence: CASSLSSQGKGEQYF.

V is TRBV5-1 and J is TRBJ2-3, with 7 bases matching TRBD2. Germline loops: CDR1 SGHRS, CDR2 YFSETQ. Trimming removed 4 bases from V and 4 bases from J; junction bases left unmatched: 15. The CDR3 is made up of 17 amino acids. CDR3 sequence: CASSPEGGARGADTQYF. For the CDR3, the DNA is TGCGCCAGCAGCCCCGAGGGCGGGGCCCGGGGGGCAGATACGCAGTATTTT.

The chain links TRBV6-1 to TRBJ1-5; D gene unclear. This CDR3 is built from 13 residues. V was clipped by 3 bases and J by 8 bases, with 11 bases between them. The germline V gene encodes CDR1 MNHNS and CDR2 SASEGT. Here the CDR3 reads CASSDRRREPQHF. CDR3 bases: TGTGCCAGCAGTGACCGCAGAAGGGAGCCCCAGCATTTT.

The rearrangement joins TRBV5-6 to TRBJ2-1; D call uncertain. The CDR3 covers 12 residues. Germline V lookup: CDR1 SGHDT, CDR2 YYEEEE. V lost 2 bases, J lost 7 bases, and 7 bases lay in between. The CDR3 protein is CASSFSANEQFF. In DNA, the CDR3 is TGTGCCAGCAGCTTCTCAGCGAATGAGCAGTTCTTC.

The gene calls are TRBV10-2 and TRBJ1-1; D gene unclear. In germline, CDR1 is WSHSY, CDR2 SAAADI. Trimming removed 6 bases at V and 0 bases at J, with 11 bases between. This CDR3 region has 14 residues. CDR3 in DNA: TGCGCCAGCAGACAAGAGGCCATGAACACTGAAGCTTTCTTT. Encoded protein: CASRQEAMNTEAFF.

This chain uses TRBV7-9 with TRBJ1-6; D gene uncertain. The CDR3 has 12 amino acids. V lost 6 bases and J 7 bases, leaving 7 bases between the germline ends. Per germline, CDR1 SEHNR and CDR2 FQNEAQ (reference sequence). CDR3 in amino acids: CASREGNSPLHF. For the CDR3, the DNA is TGTGCCAGCAGGGAGGGCAATTCACCCCTCCACTTT.

This clone came up once. The chain is built from TRBV6-6 and TRBJ1-6; D remains ambiguous. The CDR3 extends over 12 amino acids. Between the trimmed V and J ends, which lost 2 bases and 6 bases, there was a span of 2 bases. Germline CDR1 reads MNHNY; CDR2 reads SVGAGI (reference sequence). The CDR3 DNA is TGTGCCAGCAGTTACGTTAATTCACCCCTCCACTTT. The encoded protein is CASSYVNSPLHF.

The chain combines TRBV6-1 with TRBJ2-3; 7 positions agree with TRBD2. The CDR3 consists of 15 residues. Germline-derived CDR1 and CDR2 are MNHNS and SASEGT. V was clipped by 6 bases and J by 4 bases; unmatched bases: 10. In DNA, the CDR3 is TGTGCCAGCAGAAGGACTAGTGGCCCCCCAGATACGCAGTATTTT. Translation: CASRRTSGPPDTQYF.

The V gene is TRBV6-1, the J gene TRBJ2-2; D is unresolved. CDR1 is MNHNS, CDR2 SASEGT, per germline. CDR3 length: 13 amino acids. Trimming took off 8 bases at V and 0 bases at J, with 7 bases between the two ends. DNA of the CDR3: TGTGCCAGCGTGACCACGAACACCGGGGAGCTGTTTTTT. This encodes CASVTTNTGELFF.